This T cell receptor beta chain was identified in a study of T cells after yellow fever vaccination. This clonotype was seen more than once but under ten times. No antigen is known for it. Findings and caveats of the study: Weaker, the secondary response had a peak occurring faster, on day 5 versus 15.

In making TCR cDNA, 5'RACE template switching added a universal primer site and UMIs to it. TCRdb reprocessed the 5' RACE reads with MiXCR, giving one entry per CDR3 protein. The profile shows a few hundred thousand distinct CDR3 sequences, under 9% of them singletons. Trimming removed 2 bases at V and 6 bases at J, with 9 bases between. This CDR3 comprises 13 residues. Germline CDR1 is MNHEY and CDR2 is SVGAGI. V and J are TRBV6-5 and TRBJ2-3, with TRBD2 as a possible D gene (5 bases). The clonotype was recovered from a man younger than 30 who received the YFV17D yellow fever vaccine. The sequencing here drew on CD4+ T cells sorted from PBMCs, taken 5 days after the yellow fever booster vaccination. The CDR3 bases are TGTGCCAGCAGTTACGGAGGATGGGATACGCAGTATTTT. It is translated as CASSYGGWDTQYF.